The source of this T cell receptor (beta chain) is a study of cytomegalovirus exposure and HLA in healthy donors. Both 60 Vbeta primers and 13 Jbeta primers went into the PCR. Libraries were prepared by immunoSEQ multiplex PCR; TCRdb keeps only in-frame clonotypes and omits some of them. The data hold approximately 150,000 clones, with approximately 82% observed a single time. The CDR3 runs 15 residues. CDR1 SGDLS and CDR2 YYNGEE come from the germline V gene. The ends were cut back, 5 bases at V and 0 bases at J, with 13 bases in the middle. The rearrangement uses TRBV9 and TRBJ2-3; tentatively, D is TRBD1 (6 bases). The source of this sequence is a woman aged 55 to 70 in good health and CMV-seropositive. Sequenced material: PBMCs. CDR3 protein: CASRSGDPSTDTQYF. The CDR3 DNA is TGTGCCAGCAGGTCAGGGGATCCGAGCACAGATACGCAGTATTTT.